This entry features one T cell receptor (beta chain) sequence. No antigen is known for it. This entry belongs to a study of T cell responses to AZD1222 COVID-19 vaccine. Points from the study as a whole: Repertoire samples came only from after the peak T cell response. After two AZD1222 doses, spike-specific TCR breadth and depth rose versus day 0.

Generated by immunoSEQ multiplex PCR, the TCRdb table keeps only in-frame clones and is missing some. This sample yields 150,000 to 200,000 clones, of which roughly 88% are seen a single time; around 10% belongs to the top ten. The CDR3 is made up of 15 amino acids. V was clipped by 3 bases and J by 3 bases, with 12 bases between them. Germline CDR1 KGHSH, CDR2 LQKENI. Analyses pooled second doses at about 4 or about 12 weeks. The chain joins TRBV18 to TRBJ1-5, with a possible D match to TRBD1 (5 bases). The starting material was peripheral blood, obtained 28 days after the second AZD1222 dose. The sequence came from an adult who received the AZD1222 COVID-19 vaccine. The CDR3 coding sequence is TGTGCCAGCTCACCCCAGGGATTTAACAATCAGCCCCAGCATTTT. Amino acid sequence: CASSPQGFNNQPQHF.